Below are 24 T cell receptor beta chains sequenced from a single sample in a study of blood T cell repertoires in COVID-19. Assay used: immunoSEQ multiplex PCR; TCRdb lists only in-frame clones, some missing. Of around 150,000 clones listed, roughly 82% are singletons. The sequencing input was peripheral blood. The receptor source for this set is a middle-aged woman with COVID-19, enrolled during active disease.

In its sample, this clone was seen a few times. V usage is TRBV3-1 (or the pseudogene TRBV3-2) and J usage is TRBJ1-2, with unresolved D. Germline loops: CDR1 LGHDT, CDR2 YNNKEL (reference sequence). V was trimmed by 1 base and J by 6 bases, leaving 9 bases between them. The CDR3 consists of 13 residues. The CDR3 region is CASSQGWEDGYTF. CDR3 sequence (DNA): TGTGCCAGCAGCCAAGGGTGGGAGGATGGCTACACCTTC.

This clone showed up just once. V and J are TRBV30 and TRBJ1-1, with D possibly TRBD1 on 6 matching bases. Germline CDR1 is GTSNPN and CDR2 is SVGIG (reference sequence). V lost 0 bases, J lost 1 base, and 12 bases lay in between. CDR3 size: 15 residues. The CDR3 loop is CAWSVGGGPNTEAFF. Written as DNA, the CDR3 is TGTGCCTGGAGTGTAGGGGGGGGCCCGAACACTGAAGCTTTCTTT.

The sample holds many counts of this clone. This rearrangement joins TRBV5-1 to TRBJ1-6, with 8 bases aligning to TRBD1. V was pared by 4 bases and J by 8 bases, with 5 bases of the junction left unmatched. The CDR3 consists of 14 residues. Germline loops: CDR1 SGHRS, CDR2 YFSETQ. The DNA for the CDR3 is TGCGCCAGCAGCCAGGGGGCTCTAGATTCACCCCTCCACTTT. Its translation: CASSQGALDSPLHF.

This sequence joins TRBV28 and TRBJ2-7; D perhaps matches TRBD2 (6 bases). Germline V gene sequence: CDR1 MDHEN, CDR2 SYDVKM. V was shortened by 6 bases and J by 0 bases, with 12 bases between the two germline ends. There are 14 residues in the CDR3. DNA of the CDR3: TGTGCCAGCAGCGTAGCGGCAGTCTCCTACGAGCAGTACTTC. Its protein product is CASSVAAVSYEQYF.

The J gene is TRBJ2-1, the V gene TRBV23-1; D might be TRBD2 (6 bases). TRBV23-1 qualifies as an ORF whose function is uncertain. This CDR3 is built from 15 residues. The V end was cut by 6 bases, the J end by 2 bases, with 14 bases between. For the CDR3, the DNA is TGCGCCAGCAGGGCCCCCAGCGGGCCCTACAATGAGCAGTTCTTC. Amino acids: CASRAPSGPYNEQFF.

The chain couples TRBV30 to TRBJ2-4, with TRBD2 as a possible D gene (5 bases). Trimming removed 2 bases from V and 14 bases from J, with 25 bases in between. The CDR3 has 15 amino acids. The germline CDR1 and CDR2 sequences are GTSNPN and SVGIG (reference sequence). This chain's CDR3 is CAWSLAHTPLGDKYF. The CDR3 DNA reads TGTGCCTGGAGTCTCGCACATACCCCCCTGGGAGATAAGTACTTC.

The CDR3 loop reads CASSARDSYEQYV. DNA for the CDR3: TGTGCCAGCTCAGCCCGGGACAGCTACGAGCAGTACGTC. The chain recombines TRBV18 with TRBJ2-7, with 7 bases matching TRBD1. J was trimmed by 3 bases and V by 5 bases; bases with no gene match: 4. Germline-derived CDR1 and CDR2 are KGHSH and LQKENI. This CDR3 comprises 13 residues.

The chain joins TRBV30 to TRBJ2-2; possibly TRBD2 for D (7 bases). The CDR3 totals 15 residues. The germline V and J ends were trimmed by 7 bases and 7 bases, with 22 bases remaining between them. CDR1 GTSNPN and CDR2 SVGIG come from the germline V gene (reference sequence). In DNA form, the CDR3 reads TGTGCCTCCCAGAGGGGGGGCGGTTTTGTCGGGGAGCTGTTTTTT. Its protein product is CASQRGGGFVGELFF.

The chain combines TRBV7-8 with TRBJ2-2, with 7 bases lining up with TRBD2. Unmatched junction bases numbered 11, after V lost 5 bases and J lost 5 bases. Germline lookup yields CDR1 SGHVS and CDR2 FQNEAQ. This CDR3 has 16 residues. The CDR3 DNA is TGTGCCAGCAGCCCCGAAGCGGGGTCCGGGACCGGGGAGCTGTTTTTT. Translated, it gives CASSPEAGSGTGELFF. The entire variable domain, with the rest obtained from reference TRBV7-8 and TRBJ2-2, is as follows: GAGVSQSPRYKVAKRGQDVALRCDPISGHVSLFWYQQALGQGPEFLTYFQNEAQLDKSGLPSDRFFAERPEGSVSTLKIQRTQQEDSAVYLCASSPEAGSGTGELFFGEGSRLTVL.

V gene TRBV7-6 combines with J gene TRBJ1-1; a possible D gene is TRBD1 (6 bases). The ends were cut back, 5 bases at V and 2 bases at J, with 9 bases in the middle. Per germline, CDR1 SGHVS and CDR2 FNYEAQ. The CDR3 covers 13 residues. The CDR3 bases are TGTGCCAGCAGCACACAGGGTAACACTGAAGCTTTCTTT. Encoded protein: CASSTQGNTEAFF. Supplemented by reference TRBV7-6 and TRBJ1-1, the full variable domain reads GAGVSQSPRYKVTKRGQDVALRCDPISGHVSLYWYRQALGQGPEFLTYFNYEAQQDKSGLPNDRFSAERPEGSISTLTIQRTEQRDSAMYRCASSTQGNTEAFFGQGTRLTVV.

The chain employs TRBV2 and TRBJ1-2; 7 bases are shared with TRBD1. The junction had 4 bases not matched to a gene; V was cut back by 5 bases and J by 1 base. CDR1 SNHLY and CDR2 FYNNEI come from the germline V gene. The CDR3 loop spans 14 amino acids. CDR3 in DNA: TGTGCCAGCAGTTACGGACAGGTTAACTATGGCTACACCTTC. Translation: CASSYGQVNYGYTF.

V gene TRBV25-1 combines with J gene TRBJ2-1, with 10 bases identical to TRBD1. CDR1 and CDR2 (germline): MGHDK, SYGVNS. J lost 7 bases, V lost 1 base, and 13 bases had no gene match. The CDR3 totals 18 residues. Written as DNA, the CDR3 is TGTGCCAGCAGTGAATCGGGACCCGGGACAGGGGTTTCGAATGAGCAGTTCTTC. This translates into CASSESGPGTGVSNEQFF.

CDR3 coding DNA: TGTGCCAGCTCACCCTTACAGGCCAGCAATCAGCCCCAGCATTTT. Protein: CASSPLQASNQPQHF. The chain couples TRBV18 to TRBJ1-5; possible D gene TRBD1, 5 bases. The germline V gene has CDR1 KGHSH and CDR2 LQKENI. The CDR3 has 15 amino acids. Trimming pared 3 bases from V and 1 base from J, leaving 10 bases between.

This clone has at least ten counts. This chain links TRBV6-5 with TRBJ1-1; D gene uncertain. This CDR3 is built from 12 residues. V lost 7 bases to trimming and J lost 0 bases, with 6 bases between them. Per germline, CDR1 MNHEY and CDR2 SVGAGI. CDR3 bases: TGTGCCAGCATGACATTGAACACTGAAGCTTTCTTT. Amino acid sequence: CASMTLNTEAFF.

The gene calls are TRBV30 and TRBJ1-1, with 9 bases that match TRBD1. This CDR3 has 17 residues. Losses at the gene ends were 3 bases for V and 3 bases for J; bases not matched to a gene: 14. The V gene's germline CDR1 is GTSNPN and CDR2 SVGIG (reference sequence). The CDR3 nucleotides read TGTGCCTGGAGATTAAGGACAGGGGCCTCCCTCGACACTGAAGCTTTCTTT. As protein: CAWRLRTGASLDTEAFF. Drawing the rest from reference TRBV30 and TRBJ1-1, the complete variable domain is SQTIHQWPATLVQPVGSPLSLECTVEGTSNPNLYWYRQAAGRGLQLLFYSVGIGQISSEVPQNLSASRPQDRQFILSSKKLLLSDSGFYLCAWRLRTGASLDTEAFFGQGTRLTVV.

The V call is TRBV9, the J call TRBJ2-5, with TRBD2 identical over 10 bases. The junction had 7 bases not matched to a gene; V was cut back by 0 bases and J by 2 bases. The CDR3 totals 17 residues. The germline gives CDR1 SGDLS, CDR2 YYNGEE. This CDR3 reads CASSVAASGRIQETQYF. In nucleotides, the CDR3 is TGTGCCAGCAGCGTAGCGGCTAGCGGGAGAATACAAGAGACCCAGTACTTC.

The chain joins TRBV7-9 to TRBJ2-1; D is perhaps TRBD2 (6 bases). In germline, CDR1 is SEHNR, CDR2 FQNEAQ (reference sequence). This CDR3 is 14 amino acids long. V was pared by 6 bases and J by 1 base, with 10 bases between. As DNA, the CDR3 is TGTGCCAGCAGTCGACTAGAATCCTACAATGAGCAGTTCTTC. Protein product: CASSRLESYNEQFF.

The chain uses TRBV19 and TRBJ2-3; 9 bases agree with TRBD2. CDR3 size: 14 residues. After removal of 7 bases from V and 1 base from J, the junction contained 3 bases not matched to a gene. Germline lookup yields CDR1 LNHDA and CDR2 SQIVND (reference sequence). In DNA form, the CDR3 reads TGTGCCAGTAACCGACTAGCGGGCACAGATACGCAGTATTTT. Its protein is CASNRLAGTDTQYF. The whole variable domain, filled in from reference TRBV19 and TRBJ2-3, reads DGGITQSPKYLFRKEGQNVTLSCEQNLNHDAMYWYRQDPGQGLRLIYYSQIVNDFQKGDIAEGYSVSREKKESFPLTVTSAQKNPTAFYLCASNRLAGTDTQYFGPGTRLTVL.

This chain links TRBV9 with TRBJ2-1, with 12 positions matching TRBD2. The J segment lost 9 bases and the V segment lost 0 bases, leaving 4 bases of the junction unmatched. Germline V gene lookup returns CDR1 SGDLS and CDR2 YYNGEE. The CDR3 has 15 residues. The CDR3 DNA sequence: TGTGCCAGCAGCGTAGGACTAGCGGGAGCTCGTGAGCAGTTCTTC. Amino acids: CASSVGLAGAREQFF. Full variable domain (outside the CDR3, taken from reference TRBV9 and TRBJ2-1): DSGVTQTPKHLITATGQRVTLRCSPRSGDLSVYWYQQSLDQGLQFLIQYYNGEERAKGNILERFSAQQFPDLHSELNLSSLELGDSALYFCASSVGLAGAREQFFGPGTRLTVL.

The chain carries TRBV5-4 and TRBJ2-3; 13 bases line up with TRBD2. The trim removed 4 bases at V and 0 bases at J, leaving 8 bases unmatched. The CDR3 runs 18 residues. Germline CDR1 and CDR2: SGHNT and YYREEE (reference sequence). For the CDR3, the DNA is TGTGCCAGCAGCCCACTAGCGGGGGGGCCTACTAGCACAGATACGCAGTATTTT. It translates to CASSPLAGGPTSTDTQYF. The full variable domain, its missing parts supplied by reference TRBV5-4 and TRBJ2-3, is ETGVTQSPTHLIKTRGQQVTLRCSSQSGHNTVSWYQQALGQGPQFIFQYYREEENGRGNFPPRFSGLQFPNYSSELNVNALELDDSALYLCASSPLAGGPTSTDTQYFGPGTRLTVL.

The chain employs TRBV3-1 (or the pseudogene TRBV3-2) and TRBJ1-1; D unresolved. The CDR3 runs 11 residues. The germline V gene encodes CDR1 LGHDT and CDR2 YNNKEL (reference sequence). The V end was cut by 3 bases, the J end by 6 bases, with 5 bases between. DNA of the CDR3: TGTGCCAGCAGCCATCTTTCTGAAGCTTTCTTT. This encodes CASSHLSEAFF.

CDR3 loop: CSGSPDYLYNEQFF. The CDR3 DNA is TGCAGCGGTAGCCCCGACTACTTATACAATGAGCAGTTCTTC. The chain links TRBV29-1 to TRBJ2-1; D might be TRBD2 (5 bases). Trimming took off 7 bases at V and 4 bases at J, with 17 bases between the two ends. This CDR3 spans 14 amino acids. CDR1 is SQVTM and CDR2 is ANQGSEA in the germline V gene.

CDR3 region: CASSFSSTGELFF. As DNA, the CDR3 is TGTGCCAGCAGTTTTAGCAGCACCGGGGAGCTGTTTTTT. The J gene is TRBJ2-2, the V gene TRBV6-5; D uncertain. The V gene lost 4 bases and the J gene lost 4 bases, with 7 bases spanning the gap. CDR3 length: 13 residues. Germline CDR1 and CDR2: MNHEY and SVGAGI.

The chain's CDR3 is CASSQEPGGDSPLHF. The CDR3 DNA reads as TGCGCCAGCAGCCAAGAGCCAGGAGGCGATTCACCCCTCCACTTT. This sequence joins TRBV4-1 and TRBJ1-6, with D hard to call. The V end lost 0 bases, the J end lost 8 bases, and 11 bases lay between the germline ends. CDR1 MGHRA and CDR2 YSYEKL come from the germline V gene. The CDR3 length is 15 residues.